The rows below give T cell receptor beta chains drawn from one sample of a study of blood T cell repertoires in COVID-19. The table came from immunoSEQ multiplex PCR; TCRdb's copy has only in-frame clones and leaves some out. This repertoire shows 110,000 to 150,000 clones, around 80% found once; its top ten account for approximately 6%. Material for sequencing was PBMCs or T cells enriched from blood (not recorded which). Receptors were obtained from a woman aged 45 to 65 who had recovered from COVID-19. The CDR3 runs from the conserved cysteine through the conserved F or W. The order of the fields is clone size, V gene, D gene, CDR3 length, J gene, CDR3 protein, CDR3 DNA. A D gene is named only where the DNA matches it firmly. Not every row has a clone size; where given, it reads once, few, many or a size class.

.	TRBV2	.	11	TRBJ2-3	CASRRLDTQYF	TGTGCCAGCAGGCGCTTAGATACGCAGTATTTT
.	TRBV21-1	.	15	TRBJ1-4	CASSARSRNNEKLFF	TGTGCCAGCAGCGCTAGATCGAGAAATAATGAAAAACTGTTTTTT
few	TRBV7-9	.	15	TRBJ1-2	CASSLGAARGRGYTF	TGTGCCAGCAGCTTAGGGGCAGCCCGGGGTCGTGGCTACACCTTC
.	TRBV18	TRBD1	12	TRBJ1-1	CASQGGNTEAFF	TGTGCCAGCCAGGGGGGGAACACTGAAGCTTTCTTT
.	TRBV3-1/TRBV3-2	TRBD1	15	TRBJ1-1	CASSPETGLGTEAFF	TGTGCCAGCAGCCCAGAGACAGGGCTGGGGACTGAAGCTTTCTTT
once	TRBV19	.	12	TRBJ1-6	CASSGRVSPLHF	TGTGCCAGTAGTGGCAGGGTTTCACCCCTCCACTTT
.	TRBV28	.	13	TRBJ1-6	CASSSARRAPLHF	TGTGCCAGCAGTTCGGCCAGACGGGCACCCCTCCACTTT
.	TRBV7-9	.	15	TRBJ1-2	CASSLGGLSNYGYTF	TGTGCCAGCAGCTTAGGTGGGCTCTCTAACTATGGCTACACCTTC
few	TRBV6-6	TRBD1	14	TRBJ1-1	CASRTGGINTEAFF	TGTGCCAGCAGAACAGGGGGGATAAACACTGAAGCTTTCTTT
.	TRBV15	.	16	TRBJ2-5	CATSREVRQFQETQYF	TGTGCCACCAGCAGAGAGGTCCGACAGTTCCAAGAGACCCAGTACTTC
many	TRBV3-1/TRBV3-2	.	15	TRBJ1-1	CASSGPQGMNTEAFF	TGTGCCAGCAGCGGCCCTCAGGGGATGAACACTGAAGCTTTCTTT
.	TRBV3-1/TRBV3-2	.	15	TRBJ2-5	CASSQAGGGWETQYF	TGTGCCAGCAGCCAAGCAGGAGGGGGCTGGGAGACCCAGTACTTC
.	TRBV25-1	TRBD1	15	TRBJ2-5	CASGVYRGIQETQYF	TGTGCCAGCGGGGTATACAGGGGTATACAAGAGACCCAGTACTTC
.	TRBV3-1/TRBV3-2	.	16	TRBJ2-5	CASSQDRLAPGETQYF	TGTGCCAGCAGCCAAGATAGGCTAGCCCCGGGAGAGACCCAGTACTTC
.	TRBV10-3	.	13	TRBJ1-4	CAIRQAFNEKLFF	TGTGCCATCAGACAGGCTTTCAATGAAAAACTGTTTTTT
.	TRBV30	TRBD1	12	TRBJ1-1	CARRQGPSEAFF	TGTGCCAGACGACAGGGGCCGAGTGAAGCTTTCTTT
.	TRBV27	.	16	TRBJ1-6	CASSFDRLGYNSPLHF	TGTGCCAGCAGTTTTGACAGGCTGGGATATAATTCACCCCTCCACTTT
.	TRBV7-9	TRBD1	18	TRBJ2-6	CASSLRGQSLSGANVLTF	TGTGCCAGCAGCTTAAGGGGACAGTCACTCTCTGGGGCCAACGTCCTGACTTTC
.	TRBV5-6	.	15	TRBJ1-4	CASSLDGRVEEKLFF	TGTGCCAGCAGCTTGGATGGCAGGGTGGAGGAAAAACTGTTTTTT
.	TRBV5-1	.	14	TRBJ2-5	CASSLVASAETQYF	TGCGCCAGCAGCTTGGTGGCTAGCGCAGAGACCCAGTACTTC
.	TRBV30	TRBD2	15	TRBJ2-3	CAWKGSGGPWDTQYF	TGTGCCTGGAAGGGTAGCGGGGGCCCCTGGGATACGCAGTATTTT
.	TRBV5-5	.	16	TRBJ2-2	CASSLIGDLITGELFF	TGTGCCAGCAGCTTGATAGGGGATCTAATAACCGGGGAGCTGTTTTTT
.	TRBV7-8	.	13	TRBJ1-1	CASSFRGNTEAFF	TGTGCCAGCAGCTTTAGGGGCAACACTGAAGCTTTCTTT
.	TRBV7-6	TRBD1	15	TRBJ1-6	CASSASGGAYSPLHF	TGTGCCAGCAGCGCGTCAGGGGGTGCGTATTCACCCCTCCACTTT
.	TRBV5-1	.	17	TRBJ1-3	CASSMDLTVQLGNTIYF	TGCGCCAGCAGCATGGACCTTACTGTCCAACTCGGAAACACCATATATTTT
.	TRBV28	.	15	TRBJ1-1	CASSLRGSLNTEAFF	TGTGCCAGCAGTTTAAGAGGCAGCCTGAACACTGAAGCTTTCTTT